The following is a T cell receptor beta chain sequence with its context. Its antigen is currently unknown. The source of the sample is a study of cytomegalovirus exposure and HLA in healthy donors. Study findings and constraints: Accurate prediction of HLA-A and HLA-B alleles (for most subjects) was reportedly achieved from TCR beta sequences. Per a later analysis, fewer than 20,000 TCR beta sequences showed association with HLA alleles at 0.05 false discovery rate.

Germline V gives CDR1 KGHSH, CDR2 LQKENI. This CDR3 spans 15 amino acids. After removal of 6 bases from V and 2 bases from J, the junction contained 10 bases not matched to a gene. PCR involved 60 Vbeta and 13 Jbeta primers. Here immunoSEQ multiplex PCR was the method, and the copy in TCRdb shows in-frame clones only, minus some. The sample lists around 130,000 clones, around 80% occurring once. The rearrangement links TRBV18 to TRBJ2-7; TRBD2 aligns across 7 bases. The specimen sequenced was PBMCs. The receptor's source is a woman aged 18 to 35 in good health and CMV-seropositive. This CDR3 reads CASSGDWGGAYEQYF. CDR3 DNA: TGTGCCAGCTCTGGCGATTGGGGGGGGGCCTACGAGCAGTACTTC.